A single sample is the source of the 17 T cell receptor beta chains below, sequenced in a study of blood T cell repertoires in COVID-19. The repertoire was sequenced with immunoSEQ multiplex PCR; TCRdb's copy has only in-frame clones and lacks some. The sample records 300,000 or so clones, roughly 90% being singletons. The sequenced material came from peripheral blood. Every receptor here comes from a woman in her twenties or thirties with COVID-19, enrolled during active disease.

V usage is TRBV5-6 and J usage is TRBJ1-2; 12 positions agree with TRBD1. CDR1 and CDR2 from the germline V gene are SGHDT and YYEEEE. This CDR3 contains 18 residues. V was clipped by 4 bases and J by 4 bases; unmatched bases: 14. CDR3 bases: TGTGCCAGCAGCCCAGGGACGGGACAGGGGGCTGGGAGCTATGGCTACACCTTC. It yields the protein CASSPGTGQGAGSYGYTF.

The chain combines TRBV27 with TRBJ2-7, with D possibly being TRBD1 (5 bases). The germline CDR1 and CDR2 sequences are MNHEY and SMNVEV (reference sequence). This CDR3 spans 14 amino acids. Trimming stripped 5 bases from V and 6 bases from J, with 17 bases between. The CDR3 nucleotides are TGTGCCAGCAGTCCTACAGGTTCCGTGGGCGAGCAGTACTTC. Amino acid sequence: CASSPTGSVGEQYF.

The chain carries TRBV19 and TRBJ1-5; D gene unclear. The CDR3 loop spans 15 amino acids. V lost 1 base, J lost 4 bases, and 11 bases lay in between. Germline CDR1 and CDR2: LNHDA and SQIVND (reference sequence). Here the CDR3 DNA reads TGTGCCAGTAGTATAGTGGGGAGCAAAAATCAGCCCCAGCATTTT. Its translation: CASSIVGSKNQPQHF.

The V call is TRBV20-1, the J call TRBJ2-4; 10 positions agree with TRBD2. V dropped 3 bases and J dropped 9; count of bases not matched to a gene: 8. Germline lookup yields CDR1 DFQATT and CDR2 SNEGSKA (reference sequence). The CDR3 spans 14 residues. Here the CDR3 DNA reads TGCAGTGCTAGTCAGCGGGAGGGCCGTCCCATTCAGTACTTC. As protein: CSASQREGRPIQYF.

Note on this clone: This CDR3 is also generated by other DNA sequences in the sample. The CDR3 DNA reads as TGTGCCAGCAGTGACAGACTTAACTATGGCTACACCTTC. Amino acid sequence: CASSDRLNYGYTF. The chain combines TRBV6-1 with TRBJ1-2; no clear D gene. V dropped 3 bases and J dropped 1 base, with 6 bases sitting between them. Per the germline V gene, CDR1 is MNHNS and CDR2 is SASEGT. CDR3 length: 13 amino acids.

The V call is TRBV5-5, the J call TRBJ1-1, with 10 bases matching TRBD1. This CDR3 is 15 amino acids long. V was pared by 4 bases and J by 4 bases, with 7 bases of the junction left unmatched. The germline CDR1 and CDR2 sequences are SGHKS and YYEKEE (reference sequence). The CDR3, as DNA: TGTGCCAGCAGCCGACAGGGGGCTCCGAGCACTGAAGCTTTCTTT. This codes for CASSRQGAPSTEAFF.

The V and J genes are TRBV6-6 and TRBJ2-7; 11 nucleotides align to TRBD2. V lost 10 bases to trimming and J lost 5 bases; unmatched junction nucleotides: 10. Germline V gene lookup returns CDR1 MNHNY and CDR2 SVGAGI (reference sequence). This CDR3 is 14 amino acids long. This chain's CDR3 is CATLATSGTNEQYF. CDR3 coding DNA: TGTGCCACCCTTGCGACTAGCGGGACCAACGAGCAGTACTTC.

J is TRBJ1-5 and V is TRBV19, with D unclear. The CDR3 loop spans 13 amino acids. V was trimmed by 3 bases and J by 7 bases, leaving 10 bases between them. The V gene's germline CDR1 is LNHDA and CDR2 SQIVND (reference sequence). The CDR3 region has the DNA TGTGCCAGTAGTATTGGAGGGTGGCAGCCCCAGCATTTT. Amino acids: CASSIGGWQPQHF.

This clone has a single count. V gene TRBV2 combines with J gene TRBJ1-4, with D unclear. CDR3 length: 16 residues. The V end was cut by 4 bases, the J end by 4 bases, with 16 bases between. Looked up from germline, CDR1 is SNHLY and CDR2 is FYNNEI. The CDR3 region is CASSVLSPEGNEKLFF. The CDR3 nucleotides are TGTGCCAGCAGTGTCCTCAGCCCGGAGGGTAATGAAAAACTGTTTTTT.

The chain uses TRBV5-1 and TRBJ2-7; 10 nucleotides match TRBD1. CDR3 length equals 15 residues. Looked up from germline, CDR1 is SGHRS and CDR2 is YFSETQ. After removal of 4 bases from V and 2 bases from J, the junction contained 6 bases not matched to a gene. For the CDR3, the DNA is TGCGCCAGCAGCCCAGGACAGGGGGTAACCTACGAGCAGTACTTC. This sequence encodes CASSPGQGVTYEQYF.

The chain combines TRBV7-9 with TRBJ2-7; D not resolved. The CDR3 covers 14 residues. The germline V gene has CDR1 SEHNR and CDR2 FQNEAQ (reference sequence). The ends were cut back, 1 base at V and 6 bases at J, with 13 bases in the middle. The CDR3 loop is CASSLELSRSEQYF. Here the CDR3 DNA reads TGTGCCAGCAGCTTAGAATTATCCCGGAGCGAGCAGTACTTC.

This chain connects TRBV7-9 to TRBJ1-1; a weak D match, TRBD1 (5 bases). The germline V gene has CDR1 SEHNR and CDR2 FQNEAQ (reference sequence). Trimming removed 1 base at V and 6 bases at J, with 9 bases between. This CDR3 comprises 13 residues. The CDR3 reads CASSLGRGPEAFF. The CDR3 bases are TGTGCCAGCAGCTTAGGAAGGGGTCCTGAAGCTTTCTTT.

The V and J genes are TRBV7-2 and TRBJ2-5; D is uncertain. V lost 5 bases, J lost 4 bases, and 8 bases lay in between. Per germline, CDR1 SGHTA and CDR2 FQGNSA. This CDR3 region has 12 residues. CDR3 sequence (DNA): TGTGCCAGCAGCCCAACTGGAGAGACCCAGTACTTC. Its translation is CASSPTGETQYF. The complete variable domain, with remaining parts taken from reference TRBV7-2 and TRBJ2-5, reads GAGVSQSPSNKVTEKGKDVELRCDPISGHTALYWYRQSLGQGLEFLIYFQGNSAPDKSGLPSDRFSAERTGGSVSTLTIQRTQQEDSAVYLCASSPTGETQYFGPGTRLLVL.

This rearrangement joins TRBV19 to TRBJ2-1, with 9 bases matching TRBD1. This CDR3 contains 14 residues. Looked up from germline, CDR1 is LNHDA and CDR2 is SQIVND (reference sequence). J was trimmed by 9 bases and V by 6 bases; bases with no gene match: 9. The CDR3 protein is CASSEQGATGEQFF. The CDR3 DNA is TGTGCCAGTAGCGAACAGGGGGCTACGGGTGAGCAGTTCTTC.

The genes are TRBV30 and TRBJ2-1; 8 nucleotides align to TRBD1. Germline loops: CDR1 GTSNPN, CDR2 SVGIG (reference sequence). Trimming removed 2 bases from V and 3 bases from J; junction bases left unmatched: 6. CDR3 length: 15 amino acids. The chain's CDR3 is CAWSLGTGDYNEQFF. The CDR3 region has the DNA TGTGCCTGGAGTTTGGGGACAGGCGACTACAATGAGCAGTTCTTC.

The chain is built from TRBV3-1 (or the pseudogene TRBV3-2) and TRBJ2-3; 14 nucleotides align to TRBD2. The V gene's germline CDR1 is LGHDT and CDR2 YNNKEL (reference sequence). The CDR3 spans 19 residues. V lost 4 bases and J lost 4; bases outside the gene matches: 13. The CDR3 DNA sequence: TGTGCCAGCAGCCGAGCCGGGACTAGCGGGAGATCGGGGGCAGATACGCAGTATTTT. The encoded protein is CASSRAGTSGRSGADTQYF.

The rearrangement joins TRBV3-1 (or the pseudogene TRBV3-2) to TRBJ2-7; perhaps TRBD2 as D (6 bases). The germline CDR1 and CDR2 sequences are LGHDT and YNNKEL (reference sequence). The CDR3 has 16 amino acids. V dropped 4 bases and J dropped 0 bases, with 16 bases sitting between them. The CDR3 coding sequence is TGTGCCAGCAGCCCTCGTGGAGGGATACCCTCCTACGAGCAGTACTTC. This translates into CASSPRGGIPSYEQYF.